The 15 T cell receptor beta chains below come from one sample, sequenced in a study of cytomegalovirus exposure and HLA in healthy donors (TCRdb year 2017). Library prep was done by the immunoSEQ multiplex PCR assay. The multiplex PCR relied on a mix of 60 forward primers for TCR Vbeta segments and 13 reverse primers for TCR Jbeta segments. Not all clones reach the TCRdb copy of this immuneACCESS table, which keeps in-frame sequences only. Checked studies attribute under half of the gap to unresolved V genes and leave the rest unexplained. A total of roughly 69,000 clones appear in this sample, almost 75% of them only once. The ten largest make up 4.5% to 5.5% of the sample. Sequencing was done on a sample of PBMCs. Receptor source: a man aged 45 to 65 in good health and CMV-seronegative.

To note about this clone: The junction does not match germline at one end; this may be a read error. The chain joins TRBV4-2 to TRBJ2-7; TRBD2 agrees at 7 bases. The CDR3 is made up of 15 amino acids. Germline V gene sequence: CDR1 LGHNA, CDR2 YNFKEQ. The CDR3 DNA reads as TGTGCCAGCAGCCAGCCCGGGACTACCGACTACGAGCAGAACTTC. It encodes CASSQPGTTDYEQNF.

The chain couples TRBV7-6 to TRBJ2-1; TRBD1 agrees at 11 bases. Unmatched junction bases numbered 5, after V lost 5 bases and J lost 8 bases. This CDR3 is built from 14 residues. CDR1 is SGHVS, CDR2 FNYEAQ, per germline. CDR3 in amino acids: CASSIRTGGHEQFF. The CDR3 DNA follows: TGTGCCAGCAGCATCAGGACAGGGGGCCATGAGCAGTTCTTC.

This chain's CDR3 is CASSWEDVNQPQHF. The CDR3 coding sequence is TGTGCCAGCAGCTGGGAGGATGTCAATCAGCCCCAGCATTTT. The V gene is TRBV7-9, the J gene TRBJ1-5; D gene uncertain. V shed 4 bases and J shed 3 bases, with 10 bases lying between them. CDR1 SEHNR and CDR2 FQNEAQ come from the germline V gene (reference sequence). There are 14 residues in the CDR3.

V gene TRBV5-6 combines with J gene TRBJ1-4; D gene unclear. The length of the CDR3 is 14 residues. In germline, CDR1 is SGHDT, CDR2 YYEEEE. The V gene lost 0 bases and the J gene lost 2 bases, with 5 bases spanning the gap. Written as DNA, the CDR3 is TGTGCCAGCAGCTTGGCCGGTACTAATGAAAAACTGTTTTTT. It specifies CASSLAGTNEKLFF.

As DNA, the CDR3 is TGTGCCAGCAGCTTAGCGCGGGGGGCGCGTAGCACAGATACGCAGTATTTT. This codes for CASSLARGARSTDTQYF. The chain joins TRBV7-9 to TRBJ2-3, with 8 bases fitting TRBD2. Germline CDR1 is SEHNR and CDR2 is FQNEAQ (reference sequence). V shed 0 bases and J 0 bases; nucleotides not matched to a gene: 5. The CDR3 is 17 amino acids.

The chain recombines TRBV19 with TRBJ1-2, with unresolved D. The germline V gene has CDR1 LNHDA and CDR2 SQIVND (reference sequence). V lost 1 base, J lost 0 bases, and 6 bases lay in between. The CDR3 is 14 residues long. The CDR3 nucleotides are TGTGCCAGTAGTATAGGCGCCTCTAACTATGGCTACACCTTC. Protein: CASSIGASNYGYTF.

The CDR3 bases are TGCAGCGTTGTAATCACTTTCGAGCAGTACTTC. Its protein is CSVVITFEQYF. This chain links TRBV29-1 with TRBJ2-7; no clear D. The CDR3 is 11 amino acids. V shed 4 bases and J shed 6 bases, with 10 bases lying between them. In germline, CDR1 is SQVTM, CDR2 ANQGSEA.

This clone has more than one count but fewer than ten. The rearrangement joins TRBV5-6 to TRBJ2-7; 8 positions match TRBD1. Losses at the gene ends were 3 bases for V and 3 bases for J; bases not matched to a gene: 5. Germline CDR1 and CDR2: SGHDT and YYEEEE. The length of the CDR3 is 14 residues. The CDR3 sequence: CASSYRQGLYEQYF. The DNA of the CDR3 is TGTGCCAGCAGCTATCGACAGGGGCTCTACGAGCAGTACTTC.

This chain connects TRBV13 to TRBJ2-7; weak D call: TRBD1 (6 bases). CDR3 length: 14 amino acids. CDR1 and CDR2 from the germline V gene are PRHDT and FYEKMQ (reference sequence). The V gene lost 5 bases and the J gene lost 1 base, with 12 bases spanning the gap. The CDR3 bases are TGTGCCAGCAGCCCGGACAGCGATTCCTACGAGCAGTACTTC. This codes for CASSPDSDSYEQYF.

This chain joins TRBV2 and TRBJ2-7, with 7 bases matching TRBD2. Germline V lookup: CDR1 SNHLY, CDR2 FYNNEI. J lost 1 base, V lost 9 bases, and 3 bases had no gene match. This CDR3 comprises 12 residues. CDR3 amino acids: CASVGGSYEQYF. The CDR3 nucleotides are TGTGCCAGTGTGGGGGGGTCCTACGAGCAGTACTTC.

This clone appeared a few times. This chain links TRBV27 with TRBJ1-2; possibly TRBD1 for D (6 bases). V lost 3 bases and J lost 4, with 15 bases in between. Germline-derived CDR1 and CDR2 are MNHEY and SMNVEV (reference sequence). The CDR3 extends over 15 amino acids. CDR3 coding DNA: TGTGCCAGCAGTTTGGCGGGAGGGGGGGGCTATGGCTACACCTTC. Amino acid sequence: CASSLAGGGGYGYTF.

This sequence joins TRBV6-5 and TRBJ1-6, with a possible D match to TRBD1 (6 bases). Between the trimmed V and J ends, which lost 4 bases and 9 bases, there was a span of 7 bases. There are 12 residues in the CDR3. Looked up from germline, CDR1 is MNHEY and CDR2 is SVGAGI. CDR3 sequence: CASSSQGSPLHF. The CDR3 DNA is TGTGCCAGCAGTTCACAGGGTTCACCCCTCCACTTT.

The gene calls are TRBV7-9 and TRBJ2-5; the match to TRBD2 covers 7 bases. Per germline, CDR1 SEHNR and CDR2 FQNEAQ (reference sequence). There are 14 residues in the CDR3. Trimming cost V 5 bases and J 7 bases; bases outside gene matches: 10. CDR3 region: CASSGSGRARTQYF. The CDR3 DNA sequence: TGTGCCAGCAGCGGATCGGGGAGGGCTCGGACCCAGTACTTC.

This sequence joins TRBV6-5 and TRBJ2-7; the D is unclear. Germline V gene lookup returns CDR1 MNHEY and CDR2 SVGAGI. V lost 0 bases and J lost 7, with 13 bases in between. The CDR3 extends over 14 amino acids. This CDR3 reads CASSYSLLESEQYF. The CDR3 DNA sequence: TGTGCCAGCAGTTACTCGTTGTTGGAGAGTGAGCAGTACTTC.

The V and J genes are TRBV5-4 and TRBJ2-2, with D perhaps matching TRBD1 (5 bases). The CDR3 runs 16 residues. V was shortened by 7 bases and J by 4 bases, with 20 bases between the two germline ends. Looked up from germline, CDR1 is SGHNT and CDR2 is YYREEE (reference sequence). The CDR3 is CASGSSREAFTGELFF. The CDR3 DNA follows: TGTGCCAGCGGGTCGTCCAGGGAAGCCTTCACCGGGGAGCTGTTTTTT.